This T cell receptor beta chain was sequenced during a study of cytomegalovirus exposure and HLA in healthy donors. Looking at the study overall: Inside one of the first data releases sat about 85 million unique TCRs taken from HLA-typed donors.

PCR involved 60 Vbeta and 13 Jbeta primers. The method was immunoSEQ multiplex PCR; TCRdb's version includes in-frame clones alone and lacks a portion of them. The table has tens of thousands of clones, 60% to 70% seen once; the top ten hold approximately 6%. On this clone itself: The antigen remains unidentified. The same CDR3 can be traced to other DNA sequences in this sample.

Overall study results and limits: For most TCR beta V segments, an earlier analysis put the productive rate at about 87% or about 30% of the time. Common viral pathogens seemed, in a later analysis, to connect with several of the most significant clusters. Compared with the roughly 700-donor mean, an Asian-associated ancestry cluster reportedly had fewer N-insertions, according to a later analysis.

This CDR3 has 13 residues. V was pared by 5 bases and J by 3 bases, with 10 bases between. Germline CDR1 and CDR2: MGHDK and SYGVNS. Material for sequencing was PBMCs. The chain links TRBV25-1 to TRBJ1-1, with D uncertain. This sequence was found in a woman aged 30 to 39 in good health and CMV-seronegative. The CDR3 here is CASSRGGYTEAFF. CDR3 DNA: TGTGCCAGCAGTCGAGGCGGTTACACTGAAGCTTTCTTT. Together with reference TRBV25-1 and TRBJ1-1, the CDR3 gives the full variable domain: EADIYQTPRYLVIGTGKKITLECSQTMGHDKMYWYQQDPGMELHLIHYSYGVNSTEKGDLSSESTVSRIRTEHFPLTLESARPSHTSQYLCASSRGGYTEAFFGQGTRLTVV.